The present T cell receptor (beta chain) was sequenced within a study of blood T cell repertoires in COVID-19. Profiling relied on immunoSEQ multiplex PCR, and the TCRdb table lists in-frame clones only, not all of them. The sample consists of about 240,000 clones, 75% to 90% of them appearing once. Germline lookup yields CDR1 SGHAT and CDR2 FQNNGV. The trim removed 1 base at V and 1 base at J, leaving 3 bases unmatched. This CDR3 spans 16 amino acids. The sequencing sample was made of peripheral blood. This clonotype originated in a man aged 55-75 years who had recovered from COVID-19. The rearrangement joins TRBV11-2 to TRBJ2-2, with TRBD2 matching 7 bases. Here the CDR3 reads CASSLVGGRNTGELFF. Here the CDR3 DNA reads TGTGCCAGCAGCTTAGTCGGGGGGAGGAACACCGGGGAGCTGTTTTTT.